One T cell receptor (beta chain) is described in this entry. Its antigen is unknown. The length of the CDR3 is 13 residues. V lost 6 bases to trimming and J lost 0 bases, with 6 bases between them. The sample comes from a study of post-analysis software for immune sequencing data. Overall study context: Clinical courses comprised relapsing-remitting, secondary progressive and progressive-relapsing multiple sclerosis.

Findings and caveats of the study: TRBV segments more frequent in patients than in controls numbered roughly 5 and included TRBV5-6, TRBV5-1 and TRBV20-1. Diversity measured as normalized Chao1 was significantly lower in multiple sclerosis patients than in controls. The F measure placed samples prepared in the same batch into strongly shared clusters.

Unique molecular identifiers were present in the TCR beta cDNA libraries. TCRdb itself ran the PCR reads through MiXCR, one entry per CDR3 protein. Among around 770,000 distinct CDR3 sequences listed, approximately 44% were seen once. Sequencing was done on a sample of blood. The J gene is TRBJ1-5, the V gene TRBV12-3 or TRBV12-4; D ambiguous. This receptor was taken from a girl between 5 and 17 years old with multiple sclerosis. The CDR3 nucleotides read TGTGCCAGCAGGGGGAGTAGCAATCAGCCCCAGCATTTT. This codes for CASRGSSNQPQHF.